These 14 T cell receptor beta chains share one sample of origin, sequenced in a study of identical twins. Each CDR3 protein gets one entry after TCRdb re-called the 5' RACE reads with MiXCR. The table has 1.5 million to 2 million distinct CDR3 sequences, more than 30% seen once. The sequenced sample was cord blood. These receptors were obtained from a newborn girl in good health.

A few counts support this clonotype. This chain connects TRBV6-1 to TRBJ2-5; 11 bases map to TRBD2. The DNA end is more similar to TRBJ2-7, so the J call may be wrong. The CDR3 spans 15 residues. The V gene's germline CDR1 is MNHNS and CDR2 SASEGT. The DNA for the CDR3 is TGTGCCAGCAGCCCTTTAGCGGGGGGGCGCGACGAGCAGTACTTC. It is translated as CASSPLAGGRDEQYF.

There are a few counts of this clonotype. V and J are TRBV7-2 and TRBJ1-2; D may be TRBD1 (5 bases). V was cut by 1 base and J by 4 bases, with 10 bases left in between. The CDR3 spans 14 residues. The germline gives CDR1 SGHTA, CDR2 FQGNSA. Here the CDR3 reads CASSLGSGPYGYTF. CDR3 coding DNA: TGTGCCAGCAGCTTAGGGTCGGGGCCCTATGGCTACACCTTC.

This sequence joins TRBV4-2 and TRBJ2-7; D is uncertain. From germline, CDR1 is LGHNA and CDR2 YNFKEQ. This CDR3 is 17 amino acids long. V was clipped by 1 base and J by 0 bases, with 16 bases between them. The CDR3 protein is CASSQVQRNQRSYEQYF. The CDR3 DNA reads TGTGCCAGCAGCCAAGTCCAACGGAACCAGCGCTCCTACGAGCAGTACTTC.

V usage is TRBV6-2 or TRBV6-3 and J usage is TRBJ1-2; D is unclear. Trimming took off 5 bases at V and 10 bases at J, with 23 bases between the two ends. CDR1 is MNHEY and CDR2 is SVGEGT in the germline V gene. The CDR3 consists of 15 residues. For the CDR3, the DNA is TGTGCCAGCAGTACGGGTCGGGCCCCCGTGGCAATCTACACCTTC. Translated, it gives CASSTGRAPVAIYTF.

The chain is built from TRBV4-2 and TRBJ1-2; 7 bases align to TRBD1. CDR1 and CDR2 (germline): LGHNA, YNFKEQ. This CDR3 contains 17 residues. V lost 0 bases, J lost 5 bases, and 12 bases stayed unmatched. The CDR3 DNA reads TGTGCCAGCAGCCAAGATGAGGTTAGGACAGGCCTGTATGGCTACACCTTC. Amino acid sequence: CASSQDEVRTGLYGYTF.

There are a few counts of this clonotype. The rearrangement uses TRBV20-1 and TRBJ2-3; 13 bases line up with TRBD2. CDR3 length: 16 residues. The germline V gene has CDR1 DFQATT and CDR2 SNEGSKA (reference sequence). The junction had 3 bases not matched to a gene; V was cut back by 1 base and J by 2 bases. Here the CDR3 reads CSARGTSGGPTDTQYF. In DNA, the CDR3 is TGCAGTGCTAGAGGGACTAGCGGGGGCCCCACAGATACGCAGTATTTT.

V and J are TRBV5-1 and TRBJ1-1; no clear D. Trimming cost V 1 base and J 4 bases, with 11 bases left between them. The germline V gene has CDR1 SGHRS and CDR2 YFSETQ. CDR3 length: 14 residues. CDR3 sequence: CASSLLVGSTEAFF. The CDR3 DNA reads TGCGCCAGCAGCTTGTTAGTGGGCAGCACTGAAGCTTTCTTT. Full variable domain (remainder filled in from reference TRBV5-1 and TRBJ1-1): KAGVTQTPRYLIKTRGQQVTLSCSPISGHRSVSWYQQTPGQGLQFLFEYFSETQRNKGNFPGRFSGRQFSNSRSEMNVSTLELGDSALYLCASSLLVGSTEAFFGQGTRLTVV.

This clonotype was seen a handful of times. The V call is TRBV7-2, the J call TRBJ1-2, with a tentative D call TRBD1 (6 bases). V was trimmed by 3 bases and J by 5 bases, leaving 16 bases between them. Per the germline V gene, CDR1 is SGHTA and CDR2 is FQGNSA. The CDR3 is 15 amino acids. CDR3 coding DNA: TGTGCCAGCAGCTTCGACTACAGGGCTATGTATGGCTACACCTTC. Amino acid sequence: CASSFDYRAMYGYTF.

This clonotype was detected ten times or more. The chain couples TRBV6-6 to TRBJ2-7; possibly TRBD2 for D (5 bases). With 7 bases removed from V and 0 bases from J, the gap between germline ends came to 10 bases. The CDR3 is made up of 13 amino acids. Germline CDR1 MNHNY, CDR2 SVGAGI (reference sequence). The CDR3 DNA sequence: TGTGCCAGCATGGAGGCTACCTCCTACGAGCAGTACTTC. Protein: CASMEATSYEQYF.

The chain couples TRBV15 to TRBJ2-1; possible D gene TRBD2, 5 bases. CDR1 and CDR2 (germline): LNHNV, YYDKDF (reference sequence). V lost 0 bases, J lost 8 bases, and 14 bases lay in between. The length of the CDR3 is 15 residues. CDR3 DNA: TGTGCCACCAGCAGAGATCTAGCCGGTTCCGATGAGCAGTTCTTC. Translating it yields CATSRDLAGSDEQFF.

The chain uses TRBV12-3 or TRBV12-4 and TRBJ2-7, with 7 bases matching TRBD2. The length of the CDR3 is 15 residues. V lost 4 bases, J lost 2 bases, and 8 bases stayed unmatched. The CDR3 nucleotides read TGTGCCAGCAGTTGGACTAGTCCCTCAACCTACGAGCAGTACTTC. This codes for CASSWTSPSTYEQYF.

The rearrangement joins TRBV20-1 to TRBJ2-7, with D unresolved. Germline CDR1 is DFQATT and CDR2 is SNEGSKA (reference sequence). The length of the CDR3 is 12 residues. With 2 bases removed from V and 2 bases from J, the gap between germline ends came to 7 bases. This CDR3 is CSARPITYEQYF. The DNA of the CDR3 is TGCAGTGCTAGACCTATCACCTACGAGCAGTACTTC.

This clonotype has more than one count but fewer than ten. J is TRBJ2-2 and V is TRBV29-1; 11 positions match TRBD2. There are 14 residues in the CDR3. CDR1 SQVTM and CDR2 ANQGSEA come from the germline V gene. The V segment lost 6 bases and the J segment 4 bases; nucleotides outside the gene matches: 4. The CDR3 loop is CSVTSGIGTGELFF. The CDR3 region has the DNA TGCAGCGTGACTAGCGGGATCGGCACCGGGGAGCTGTTTTTT.

The table lists this clonotype with a few counts. V and J are TRBV12-3 or TRBV12-4 and TRBJ2-4; 9 bases map to TRBD1. This CDR3 has 16 residues. With V trimmed by 3 bases and J by 3 bases, 6 bases remained unmatched. CDR3 loop: CASSFRGDRVKNIQYF. The DNA for the CDR3 is TGTGCCAGCAGTTTTCGTGGGGACAGGGTCAAAAACATTCAGTACTTC.